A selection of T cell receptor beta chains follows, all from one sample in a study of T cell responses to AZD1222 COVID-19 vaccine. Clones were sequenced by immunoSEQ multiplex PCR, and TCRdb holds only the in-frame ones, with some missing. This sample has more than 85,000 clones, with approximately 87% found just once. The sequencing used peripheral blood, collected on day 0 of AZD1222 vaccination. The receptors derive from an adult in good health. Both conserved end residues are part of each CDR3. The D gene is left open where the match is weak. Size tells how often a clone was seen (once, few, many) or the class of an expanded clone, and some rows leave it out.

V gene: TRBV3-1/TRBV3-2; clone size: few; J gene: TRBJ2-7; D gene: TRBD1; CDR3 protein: CASSQVGGQGYEQYF; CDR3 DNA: TGTGCCAGCAGCCAAGTTGGAGGACAGGGCTACGAGCAGTACTTC
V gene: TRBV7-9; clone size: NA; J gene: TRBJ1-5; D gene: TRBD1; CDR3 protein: CASSQSTGEVDQPQHF; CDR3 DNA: TGTGCCAGCAGCCAATCGACAGGGGAAGTTGATCAGCCCCAGCATTTT
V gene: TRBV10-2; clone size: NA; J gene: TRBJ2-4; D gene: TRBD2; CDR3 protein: CASSDGTSRGNIQYF; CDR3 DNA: TGCGCCAGCAGTGACGGGACTAGCAGAGGGAACATTCAGTACTTC
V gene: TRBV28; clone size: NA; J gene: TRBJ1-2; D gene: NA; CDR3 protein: CASSLAPLYGYTF; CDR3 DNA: TGTGCCAGCAGTTTGGCTCCCCTCTATGGCTACACCTTC
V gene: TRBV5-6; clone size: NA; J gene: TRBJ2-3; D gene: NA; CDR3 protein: CASSPPGPIIRDTQYF; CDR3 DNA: TGTGCCAGCAGCCCGCCGGGACCCATAATTCGAGATACGCAGTATTTT
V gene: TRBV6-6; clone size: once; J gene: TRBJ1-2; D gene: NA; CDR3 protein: CASSPAELYGYTF; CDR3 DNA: TGTGCCAGCAGTCCCGCAGAGCTATATGGCTACACCTTC
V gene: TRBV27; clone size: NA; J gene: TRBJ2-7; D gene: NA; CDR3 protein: CASSFAGTGGYEQYF; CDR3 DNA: TGTGCCAGCAGTTTCGCCGGGACTGGCGGGTACGAGCAGTACTTC
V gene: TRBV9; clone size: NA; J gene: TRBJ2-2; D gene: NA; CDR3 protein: CASSLRQDTGELFF; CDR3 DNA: TGTGCCAGCAGCTTGCGACAGGACACCGGGGAGCTGTTTTTT
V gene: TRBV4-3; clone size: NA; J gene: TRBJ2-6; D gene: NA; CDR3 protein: CASSQDLRRPSGANVLTF; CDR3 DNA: TGCGCCAGCAGCCAAGATCTGCGGAGGCCCTCTGGGGCCAACGTCCTGACTTTC
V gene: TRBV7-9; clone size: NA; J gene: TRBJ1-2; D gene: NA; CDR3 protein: CASSLGLLGYGYTF; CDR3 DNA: TGTGCCAGCAGCTTAGGTCTTCTAGGCTATGGCTACACCTTC
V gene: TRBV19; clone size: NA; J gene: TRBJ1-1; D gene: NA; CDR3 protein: CASRGGDLEAFF; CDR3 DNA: TGTGCCAGCCGGGGGGGGGATCTCGAAGCTTTCTTT
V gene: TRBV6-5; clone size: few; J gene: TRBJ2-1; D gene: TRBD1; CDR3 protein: CASSYRTGGSEQFF; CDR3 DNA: TGTGCCAGCAGTTATCGGACAGGGGGAAGTGAGCAGTTCTTC
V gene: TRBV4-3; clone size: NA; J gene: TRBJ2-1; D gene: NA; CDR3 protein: CASSQDRSRYEQFF; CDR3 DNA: TGCGCCAGCAGCCAAGACCGGAGCCGGTATGAGCAGTTCTTC
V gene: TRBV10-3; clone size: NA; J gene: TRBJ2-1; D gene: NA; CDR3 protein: CAISETGTGERGRSYNEQFF; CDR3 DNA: TGTGCCATCAGTGAGACGGGTACCGGGGAGAGAGGGCGGTCCTACAATGAGCAGTTCTTC
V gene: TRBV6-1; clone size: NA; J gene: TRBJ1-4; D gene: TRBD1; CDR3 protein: CASREGQLGEKLFF; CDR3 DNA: TGTGCCAGCAGGGAGGGACAGCTCGGTGAAAAACTGTTTTTT
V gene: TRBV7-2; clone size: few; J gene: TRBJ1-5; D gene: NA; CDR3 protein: CASSPPGYGNQPQHF; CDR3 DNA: TGTGCCAGCAGCCCACCAGGGTACGGCAATCAGCCCCAGCATTTT
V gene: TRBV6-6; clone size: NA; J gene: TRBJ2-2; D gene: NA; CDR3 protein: CASSRLPGAGELFF; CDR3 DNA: TGTGCCAGCAGTCGCCTCCCCGGGGCCGGGGAGCTGTTTTTT
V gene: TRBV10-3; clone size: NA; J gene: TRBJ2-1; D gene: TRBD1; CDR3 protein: CAISDKTGQGSSYNEQFF; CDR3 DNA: TGTGCCATCAGTGACAAAACCGGACAGGGGAGCTCCTACAATGAGCAGTTCTTC
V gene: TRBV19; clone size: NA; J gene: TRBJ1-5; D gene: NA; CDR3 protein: CASISRAGLQPQHF; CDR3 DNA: TGTGCCAGTATCTCAAGGGCAGGGCTTCAGCCCCAGCATTTT
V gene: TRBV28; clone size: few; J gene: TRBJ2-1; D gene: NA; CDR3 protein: CASSPGDSSYNEQFF; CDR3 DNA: TGTGCCAGCAGCCCAGGAGACAGCTCCTACAATGAGCAGTTCTTC
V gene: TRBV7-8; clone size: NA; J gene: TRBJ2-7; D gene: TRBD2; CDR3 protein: CASSPLLGVAGGFNYEQYF; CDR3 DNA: TGTGCCAGCAGCCCCCTCCTTGGAGTAGCGGGGGGCTTTAACTACGAGCAGTACTTC
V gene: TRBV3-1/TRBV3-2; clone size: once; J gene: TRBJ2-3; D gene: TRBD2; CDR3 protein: CASSQDSTSGEISGLRAQYF; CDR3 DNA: TGTGCCAGCAGCCAGGATTCGACTAGCGGGGAGATCAGCGGATTGAGGGCGCAGTATTTT